The 5 T cell receptor beta chains below all came from one sample that was sequenced in a study of radiation and T cells in renal cell carcinoma. Indicated time point: baseline pretreatment blood. The treatment was: 15 Gy SBRT to primary tumor, nephrectomy 4 weeks later. Sequenced by immunoSEQ multiplex PCR; TCRdb stores in-frame clones only, minus some. Of about 130,000 clones in the sample, 82% were seen once. This material consisted of blood, taken from a patient whose treatment included radiotherapy and nephrectomy. All receptors come from a woman between 55 and 75 years old with renal cell carcinoma.

In this sample, this clone turned up once. The V and J genes are TRBV27 and TRBJ2-1, with no clear D. With 5 bases removed from V and 4 bases from J, the gap between germline ends came to 15 bases. CDR1 is MNHEY and CDR2 is SMNVEV in the germline V gene (reference sequence). The CDR3 loop spans 15 amino acids. Here the CDR3 reads CASSPLSAFYNEQFF. DNA of the CDR3: TGTGCCAGCAGTCCCCTAAGCGCCTTTTACAATGAGCAGTTCTTC.

The chain employs TRBV7-9 and TRBJ2-1; D might be TRBD1 or TRBD2, each matching 6 bases. Germline CDR1 reads SEHNR; CDR2 reads FQNEAQ (reference sequence). The CDR3 sequence is 15 residues long. Trimming removed 2 bases from V and 6 bases from J, with 14 bases in between. The CDR3 coding sequence is TGTGCCAGCAGCTTATTGGGGGGCCCCCTCAATGAGCAGTTCTTC. It encodes CASSLLGGPLNEQFF.

This clone was recorded only once. This chain links TRBV9 with TRBJ2-4, with D possibly matching TRBD1 (5 bases). The CDR3 is 15 residues long. Germline CDR1 is SGDLS and CDR2 is YYNGEE. V lost 3 bases, J lost 5 bases, and 15 bases lay in between. CDR3 residues: CASSAAQGSQNIQYF. DNA of the CDR3: TGTGCCAGCAGCGCGGCGCAGGGATCCCAAAACATTCAGTACTTC. The full variable domain, rest sourced from reference TRBV9 and TRBJ2-4, is DSGVTQTPKHLITATGQRVTLRCSPRSGDLSVYWYQQSLDQGLQFLIQYYNGEERAKGNILERFSAQQFPDLHSELNLSSLELGDSALYFCASSAAQGSQNIQYFGAGTRLSVL.

This clone was counted between two and nine times. This chain joins TRBV30 and TRBJ2-4; 7 bases map to TRBD1. V was clipped by 3 bases and J by 5 bases; unmatched bases: 7. In germline, CDR1 is GTSNPN, CDR2 SVGIG (reference sequence). The CDR3 has 14 residues. The CDR3, as DNA: TGTGCCTGGAGGCCACGTGGGACAGAAAACATTCAGTACTTC. Protein sequence: CAWRPRGTENIQYF. Together with reference TRBV30 and TRBJ2-4, the CDR3 gives the full variable domain: SQTIHQWPATLVQPVGSPLSLECTVEGTSNPNLYWYRQAAGRGLQLLFYSVGIGQISSEVPQNLSASRPQDRQFILSSKKLLLSDSGFYLCAWRPRGTENIQYFGAGTRLSVL.

This chain uses TRBV18 with TRBJ1-3, with TRBD1 matching over 7 bases. This CDR3 has 17 amino acids. Per germline, CDR1 KGHSH and CDR2 LQKENI. The V segment lost 1 base and the J segment 0 bases; nucleotides outside the gene matches: 6. The CDR3 protein is CASSPLTGEGSGNTIYF. The CDR3 DNA reads as TGTGCCAGCTCACCACTAACAGGGGAAGGCTCTGGAAACACCATATATTTT.